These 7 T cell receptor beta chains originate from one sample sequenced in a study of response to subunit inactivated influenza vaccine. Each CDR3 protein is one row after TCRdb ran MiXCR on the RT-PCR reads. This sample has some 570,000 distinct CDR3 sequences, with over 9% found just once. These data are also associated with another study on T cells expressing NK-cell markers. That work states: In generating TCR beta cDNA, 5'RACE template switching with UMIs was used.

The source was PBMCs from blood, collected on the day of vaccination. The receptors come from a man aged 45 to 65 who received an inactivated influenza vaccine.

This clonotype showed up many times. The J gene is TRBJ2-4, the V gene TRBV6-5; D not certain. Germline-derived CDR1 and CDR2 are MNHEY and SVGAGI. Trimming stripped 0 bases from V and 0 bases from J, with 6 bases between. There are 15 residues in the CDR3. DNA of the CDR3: TGTGCCAGCAGTTACTCGCCGGGAGCCAAAAACATTCAGTACTTC. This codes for CASSYSPGAKNIQYF.

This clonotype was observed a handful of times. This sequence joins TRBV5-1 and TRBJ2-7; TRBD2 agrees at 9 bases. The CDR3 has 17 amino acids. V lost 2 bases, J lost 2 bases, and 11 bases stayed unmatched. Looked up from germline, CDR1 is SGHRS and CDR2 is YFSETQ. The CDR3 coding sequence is TGCGCCAGCAGCTTAACAGGACTAGCGAGTGGGACCTACGAGCAGTACTTC. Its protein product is CASSLTGLASGTYEQYF.

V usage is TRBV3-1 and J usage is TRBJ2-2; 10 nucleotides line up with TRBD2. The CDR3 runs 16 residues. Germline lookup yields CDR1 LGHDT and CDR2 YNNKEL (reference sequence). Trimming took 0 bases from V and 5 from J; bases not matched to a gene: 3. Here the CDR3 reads CASSQDSGRKTGELFF. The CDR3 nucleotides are TGTGCCAGCAGCCAAGATAGCGGGAGGAAAACCGGGGAGCTGTTTTTT.

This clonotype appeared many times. The CDR3 sequence is CASSWDRAYEQYF. The DNA for the CDR3 is TGCGCCAGCAGCTGGGACAGGGCCTACGAGCAGTACTTC. The J gene is TRBJ2-7, the V gene TRBV5-1; 9 nucleotides agree with TRBD1. CDR3 length equals 13 residues. The ends lost 3 bases at V and 2 bases at J; junction bases unmatched: 0. Germline assignment: CDR1 SGHRS and CDR2 YFSETQ.

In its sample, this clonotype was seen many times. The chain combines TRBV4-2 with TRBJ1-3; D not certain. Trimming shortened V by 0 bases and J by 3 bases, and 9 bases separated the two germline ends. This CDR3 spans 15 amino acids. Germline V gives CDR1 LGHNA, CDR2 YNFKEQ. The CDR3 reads CASSQDATYGNTIYF. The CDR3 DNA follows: TGTGCCAGCAGCCAAGACGCTACGTATGGAAACACCATATATTTT.

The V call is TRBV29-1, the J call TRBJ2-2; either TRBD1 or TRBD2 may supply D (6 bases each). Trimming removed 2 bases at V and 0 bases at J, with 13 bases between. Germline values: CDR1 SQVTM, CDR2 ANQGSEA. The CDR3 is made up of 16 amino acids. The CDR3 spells CSVEPTGGPNTGELFF. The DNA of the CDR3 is TGCAGCGTTGAACCTACCGGGGGCCCGAACACCGGGGAGCTGTTTTTT.

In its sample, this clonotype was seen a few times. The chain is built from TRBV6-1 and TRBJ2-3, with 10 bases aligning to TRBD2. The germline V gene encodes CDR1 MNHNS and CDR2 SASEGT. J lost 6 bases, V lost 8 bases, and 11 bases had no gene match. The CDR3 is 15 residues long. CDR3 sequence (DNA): TGTGCCAGCGGTGCGAGCGGGGGGGCCTGGGATACGCAGTATTTT. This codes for CASGASGGAWDTQYF.